The 20 T cell receptor beta chains in this list originate from one sample, sequenced in a study of cytomegalovirus exposure and HLA in healthy donors. PCR amplification relied on 60 Vbeta primers (plus 13 Jbeta primers). Assay: immunoSEQ multiplex PCR; the TCRdb copy retains only in-frame clones and omits some. The sample records 150,000 to 170,000 clones, roughly four fifths being singletons. The material sequenced was PBMCs. Receptor source: a man between 18 and 35 years old in good health and CMV-seronegative.

V is TRBV6-5 and J is TRBJ1-2, with a possible D match to TRBD1 (5 bases). Trimming shortened V by 7 bases and J by 2 bases, and 17 bases separated the two germline ends. The CDR3 has 15 amino acids. Germline-derived CDR1 and CDR2 are MNHEY and SVGAGI. The CDR3 sequence: CASTFTSQGNYGYTF. The CDR3 DNA follows: TGTGCCAGCACCTTTACCTCGCAGGGCAACTATGGCTACACCTTC.

The chain links TRBV5-1 to TRBJ2-1, with a weak D call TRBD2 (6 bases). The ends were cut back, 5 bases at V and 4 bases at J, with 13 bases in the middle. The CDR3 sequence is 14 residues long. Germline V gene sequence: CDR1 SGHRS, CDR2 YFSETQ. The CDR3 DNA reads TGCGCCAGCAGACCTTACGGGGGTTACAATGAGCAGTTCTTC. It encodes CASRPYGGYNEQFF.

The chain combines TRBV29-1 with TRBJ2-7; 7 bases are shared with TRBD2. The CDR3 runs to 16 residues. Germline CDR1 SQVTM, CDR2 ANQGSEA. The J segment lost 0 bases and the V segment lost 0 bases, leaving 8 bases of the junction unmatched. The CDR3 DNA reads as TGCAGCGTTGAAGAGTTTAGCGGGCCCAGCTCCTACGAGCAGTACTTC. Translated, it gives CSVEEFSGPSSYEQYF.

This chain links TRBV7-9 with TRBJ2-7, with TRBD1 matching over 9 bases. Trimming cost V 10 bases and J 3 bases; bases outside gene matches: 4. The germline gives CDR1 SEHNR, CDR2 FQNEAQ (reference sequence). The CDR3 totals 12 residues. The CDR3 here is CAISGQGYEQYF. CDR3 nucleotide sequence: TGTGCCATCTCGGGACAGGGCTACGAGCAGTACTTC.

Comment on this clone: Different DNA sequences within this sample yield the same CDR3. The chain joins TRBV9 to TRBJ2-5, with 7 nucleotides matching TRBD2. CDR3 length equals 15 residues. The V segment lost 1 base and the J segment 4 bases; nucleotides outside the gene matches: 7. CDR1 is SGDLS and CDR2 is YYNGEE in the germline V gene. In DNA, the CDR3 is TGTGCCAGCAGCGTAAGGCGGGAGCCAGGAGAGACCCAGTACTTC. The encoded protein is CASSVRREPGETQYF.

The chain couples TRBV7-8 to TRBJ2-1; 8 nucleotides align to TRBD2. The junction had 3 bases not matched to a gene; V was cut back by 3 bases and J by 8 bases. The CDR3 contains 13 residues. The germline V gene has CDR1 SGHVS and CDR2 FQNEAQ. The CDR3 region has the DNA TGTGCCAGCAGCTTCAGCGGGAGCGATGAGCAGTTCTTC. Its translation is CASSFSGSDEQFF.

Note on this clone: An end of the junction differs from the germline gene, which may be a read error. The rearrangement uses TRBV25-1 and TRBJ1-2, with a tentative D call TRBD1 (6 bases). This CDR3 region has 16 residues. Germline CDR1 reads MGHDK; CDR2 reads SYGVNS. CDR3 nucleotides: TGTGCCAGCAGCCCACCCAGGACAGCCGGTTGGAATGGCTGCACCTTC. It codes for CASSPPRTAGWNGCTF.

J is TRBJ1-2 and V is TRBV30; D is unresolved. The CDR3 runs 13 residues. Deletions cut 1 base from V and 7 bases from J, with 13 bases between. Germline CDR1 reads GTSNPN; CDR2 reads SVGIG (reference sequence). CDR3 region: CAWSGQRVSGYTF. The CDR3 bases are TGTGCCTGGAGTGGTCAGAGGGTCTCTGGCTACACCTTC.

The J gene is TRBJ2-7, the V gene TRBV28; TRBD2 aligns across 7 bases. Germline V CDR1 and CDR2: MDHEN, SYDVKM. This CDR3 has 11 residues. J gave up 7 bases and V 10 bases, and 7 bases lay outside the gene matches. Written as DNA, the CDR3 is TGTGCCACCCTGTCGGGGGGTGAGCAGTACTTC. As protein: CATLSGGEQYF.

The chain couples TRBV5-1 to TRBJ2-5; TRBD2 agrees at 12 bases. The CDR3 consists of 16 residues. Trimming at V came to 4 bases and at J to 1 base, leaving 5 bases not matched to a gene. In germline, CDR1 is SGHRS, CDR2 YFSETQ. CDR3 sequence reads: CASSPGLAGAQETQYF. The CDR3 region has the DNA TGCGCCAGCAGCCCGGGACTAGCGGGTGCCCAAGAGACCCAGTACTTC.

A single count supports this clone. This chain joins TRBV6-5 and TRBJ1-5; D gene uncertain. The V gene lost 4 bases and the J gene lost 8 bases, with 18 bases spanning the gap. The CDR3 sequence is 15 residues long. The germline V gene has CDR1 MNHEY and CDR2 SVGAGI. This chain's CDR3 is CASSSTTGNWEPQHF. DNA of the CDR3: TGTGCCAGCAGTTCCACGACGGGGAATTGGGAGCCCCAGCATTTT.

J is TRBJ2-2 and V is TRBV6-5; 7 bases match TRBD1. The V segment lost 9 bases and the J segment 9 bases; nucleotides outside the gene matches: 4. CDR1 and CDR2 (germline): MNHEY, SVGAGI. This CDR3 is 11 amino acids long. CDR3 sequence: CARQGHRELFF. The DNA for the CDR3 is TGTGCCAGACAGGGGCACAGGGAGCTGTTTTTT.

The chain couples TRBV27 to TRBJ1-5, with 11 bases lining up with TRBD1. CDR1 and CDR2 (germline): MNHEY, SMNVEV (reference sequence). Trimming removed 5 bases from V and 7 bases from J; junction bases left unmatched: 4. This CDR3 is built from 14 residues. The CDR3 region has the DNA TGTGCCAGCAGTCCCCGGACAGGGGGCCAGCCCCAGCATTTT. Its translation is CASSPRTGGQPQHF.

The chain combines TRBV6-1 with TRBJ1-2; 10 bases are a match to TRBD1. The CDR3 runs to 15 residues. Germline V gives CDR1 MNHNS, CDR2 SASEGT. With 8 bases clipped from V and 4 bases from J, the junction kept 10 bases outside the gene matches. The DNA of the CDR3 is TGTGCCAGCTTTACTTCCGGGACAGGGGTCTATGGCTACACCTTC. Residues: CASFTSGTGVYGYTF.

The rearrangement links TRBV7-2 to TRBJ2-1; 10 bases match TRBD2. The J segment lost 7 bases and the V segment lost 4 bases, leaving 13 bases of the junction unmatched. The CDR3 contains 17 residues. Germline lookup yields CDR1 SGHTA and CDR2 FQGNSA. For the CDR3, the DNA is TGTGCCAGCAGCTCCCAAGGTGGGCTAGCGGGAGCGAATGAGCAGTTCTTC. Translation gives CASSSQGGLAGANEQFF.

The J gene is TRBJ2-5, the V gene TRBV14; TRBD2 agrees at 11 bases. With V trimmed by 1 base and J by 5 bases, 6 bases remained unmatched. Germline assignment: CDR1 SGHDN and CDR2 FVKESK. CDR3 size: 16 residues. CDR3 sequence (DNA): TGTGCCAGCAGCCAAGGCTTACTAGCGGGAGTTGAGACCCAGTACTTC. Its translation is CASSQGLLAGVETQYF.

This clone has only one observation. This rearrangement joins TRBV6-6 to TRBJ2-1, with TRBD2 identical over 11 bases. This CDR3 is 11 amino acids long. The V gene end was trimmed by 4 bases and the J gene end by 15 bases; junction bases not matched to a gene: 2. Germline values: CDR1 MNHNY, CDR2 SVGAGI (reference sequence). As DNA, the CDR3 is TGTGCCAGCAGTTCCCTAGCGGGGGGGTTCTTC. This codes for CASSSLAGGFF.

V is TRBV27 and J is TRBJ2-5; D possibly corresponds to TRBD2 (6 bases). Per the germline V gene, CDR1 is MNHEY and CDR2 is SMNVEV (reference sequence). This CDR3 is built from 13 residues. The germline V and J ends were trimmed by 3 bases and 14 bases, with 19 bases remaining between them. The CDR3 protein is CASSFGSGPLSYF. The DNA for the CDR3 is TGTGCCAGCAGTTTTGGTAGCGGCCCCTTGTCCTACTTC.

A single count supports this clone. V and J are TRBV27 and TRBJ2-2, with D hard to call. The germline V gene encodes CDR1 MNHEY and CDR2 SMNVEV (reference sequence). Trimming pared 2 bases from V and 0 bases from J, leaving 16 bases between. The CDR3 is 18 amino acids. CDR3 residues: CASSLGLWRRANTGELFF. For the CDR3, the DNA is TGTGCCAGCAGTTTAGGGTTGTGGAGACGCGCGAACACCGGGGAGCTGTTTTTT.

This chain joins TRBV11-3 and TRBJ2-7; D might be TRBD2 (6 bases). CDR3 length: 14 residues. Germline-derived CDR1 and CDR2 are SGHNT and YENEEA. V dropped 3 bases and J dropped 3 bases, with 12 bases sitting between them. CDR3 amino acids: CASSLGVGGYEQYF. The CDR3 DNA follows: TGTGCCAGCAGCTTGGGTGTGGGAGGCTACGAGCAGTACTTC.